The clone carrying this T cell receptor (beta chain) was found a few times. V was cut by 4 bases and J by 3 bases, with 6 bases left in between. CDR3 size: 12 residues. The TCRbeta library was prepared with unique molecular identifiers. One entry per CDR3 protein results from TCRdb running MiXCR on the PCR reads. Here the sample spans around 490,000 distinct CDR3 sequences, around 10% being singletons. The source of the sample is a study of T-cell reconstitution after alpha-beta-depleted transplantation in children. This TCR came from a female patient aged 2-9 years who had a stem cell transplant for aplastic anemia, so the T cells may come from the graft donor. The starting material was PBMCs, mostly from graft donor cells, obtained 180 days after TCRalphabeta/CD19-depleted stem cell transplant. This chain connects TRBV12-3 or TRBV12-4 to TRBJ1-2, with D possibly TRBD1 on 5 matching bases. The CDR3 spells CASSWGHYGYTF. The CDR3 nucleotides are TGTGCCAGCAGTTGGGGCCACTATGGCTACACCTTC.